The 18 T cell receptor beta chains reported below all come from one sample, sequenced in a study of blood T cell repertoires in COVID-19. Method: immunoSEQ multiplex PCR; TCRdb's copy keeps in-frame clones and lacks some. The repertoire holds 200,000 to 250,000 clones, with around 90% as singletons. Sequenced: peripheral blood. These receptor sequences come from a man aged 60 to 75 who had recovered from COVID-19.

In this sample, this clone turned up a few times. The J gene is TRBJ2-1, the V gene TRBV29-1; 8 positions match TRBD2. V lost 3 bases and J lost 3; bases outside the gene matches: 7. The CDR3 covers 15 residues. Per the germline V gene, CDR1 is SQVTM and CDR2 is ANQGSEA. CDR3 loop: CSVEGAGVNYNEQFF. CDR3 DNA sequence: TGCAGCGTTGAGGGAGCGGGAGTTAACTACAATGAGCAGTTCTTC.

The chain joins TRBV19 to TRBJ1-1; D is undetermined. CDR1 and CDR2 from the germline V gene are LNHDA and SQIVND (reference sequence). Between the trimmed V and J ends, which lost 5 bases and 1 base, there was a span of 8 bases. The CDR3 covers 13 residues. The CDR3 loop reads CASSLSKNTEAFF. In nucleotides, the CDR3 is TGTGCCAGTAGTCTTAGTAAGAACACTGAAGCTTTCTTT.

J is TRBJ1-5 and V is TRBV28, with unresolved D. This CDR3 region has 14 residues. Germline CDR1 and CDR2: MDHEN and SYDVKM. Trimming removed 2 bases at V and 7 bases at J, with 12 bases between. This chain's CDR3 is CASSLGSFRQPQHF. DNA of the CDR3: TGTGCCAGCAGTTTAGGGTCATTCAGGCAGCCCCAGCATTTT.

The chain links TRBV19 to TRBJ1-2; the match to TRBD1 covers 11 bases. J gave up 4 bases and V 5 bases, and 9 bases lay outside the gene matches. Germline CDR1 reads LNHDA; CDR2 reads SQIVND (reference sequence). This CDR3 contains 16 residues. CDR3: CASSVDRGRLGYGYTF. The CDR3 nucleotides are TGTGCCAGTAGTGTGGACAGGGGGCGATTGGGCTATGGCTACACCTTC.

The V call is TRBV2, the J call TRBJ1-4; D is ambiguous. The CDR3 is 13 residues long. V shed 8 bases and J shed 1 base, with 8 bases lying between them. Looked up from germline, CDR1 is SNHLY and CDR2 is FYNNEI. In DNA, the CDR3 is TGTGCCAGCCAGCGGGGAACTAATGAAAAACTGTTTTTT. Translated, it gives CASQRGTNEKLFF.

J is TRBJ2-3 and V is TRBV9, with D possibly TRBD2 on 6 matching bases. The V end was cut by 4 bases, the J end by 4 bases, with 16 bases between. From germline, CDR1 is SGDLS and CDR2 YYNGEE. This CDR3 comprises 15 residues. CDR3 in DNA: TGTGCCAGCAGCCAACCGGCGGGGATAGCAGATACGCAGTATTTT. Translated, it gives CASSQPAGIADTQYF.

The chain employs TRBV5-1 and TRBJ1-2; 8 positions match TRBD1. Germline assignment: CDR1 SGHRS and CDR2 YFSETQ. After removal of 4 bases from V and 3 bases from J, the junction contained 5 bases not matched to a gene. The CDR3 spans 14 residues. In nucleotides, the CDR3 is TGCGCCAGCAGCCCCCAGGGGGCAGACTATGGCTACACCTTC. Translation gives CASSPQGADYGYTF.

The gene calls are TRBV27 and TRBJ2-7; D may be TRBD1 (7 bases). The germline V gene has CDR1 MNHEY and CDR2 SMNVEV (reference sequence). The V gene lost 6 bases and the J gene lost 6 bases, with 21 bases spanning the gap. This CDR3 is 15 amino acids long. The CDR3 protein is CASSSGRGRLFEQYF. CDR3 coding DNA: TGTGCCAGCAGCTCTGGCAGGGGGAGGCTCTTCGAGCAGTACTTC.

This sequence joins TRBV5-1 and TRBJ1-6; D remains ambiguous. V dropped 0 bases and J dropped 5 bases, with 6 bases sitting between them. The CDR3 sequence is 14 residues long. The germline V gene encodes CDR1 SGHRS and CDR2 YFSETQ. CDR3 in amino acids: CASSLGQNNSPLHF. Here the CDR3 DNA reads TGCGCCAGCAGCTTGGGGCAGAATAATTCACCCCTCCACTTT.

This clone was observed a handful of times. V and J are TRBV10-2 and TRBJ2-2; 10 bases are shared with TRBD2. The CDR3 spans 15 residues. V lost 7 bases and J lost 4; bases outside the gene matches: 6. Germline loops: CDR1 WSHSY, CDR2 SAAADI. DNA of the CDR3: TGCGCCAGCACCGGGACTAGCGTGGGCACCGGGGAGCTGTTTTTT. It codes for CASTGTSVGTGELFF.

V and J are TRBV30 and TRBJ2-2; 8 bases line up with TRBD1. V lost 2 bases and J lost 4; bases outside the gene matches: 9. Germline CDR1 GTSNPN, CDR2 SVGIG (reference sequence). The length of the CDR3 is 16 residues. CDR3 sequence (DNA): TGTGCCTGGAGTATTCTCCGGACAGGGCGCACCGGGGAGCTGTTTTTT. Amino acid sequence: CAWSILRTGRTGELFF.

The genes are TRBV27 and TRBJ2-7, with D maybe TRBD2 (6 bases). V lost 3 bases and J 6 bases, leaving 12 bases between the germline ends. The CDR3 runs to 13 residues. The V gene's germline CDR1 is MNHEY and CDR2 SMNVEV (reference sequence). The CDR3 spells CASSLTRGREQYF. CDR3 in DNA: TGTGCCAGCAGTTTGACTAGGGGACGCGAGCAGTACTTC.

V gene TRBV7-8 combines with J gene TRBJ1-4, with D tentatively TRBD1 (5 bases). CDR3 size: 14 residues. In germline, CDR1 is SGHVS, CDR2 FQNEAQ. Trimming took off 2 bases at V and 7 bases at J, with 11 bases between the two ends. In DNA, the CDR3 is TGTGCCAGCAGCTTATTCGGGGGTAGTGAAAAACTGTTTTTT. Translating gives CASSLFGGSEKLFF.

The genes are TRBV4-1 and TRBJ1-2; D unclear. Trimming shortened V by 1 base and J by 4 bases, and 19 bases separated the two germline ends. CDR1 and CDR2 (germline): MGHRA, YSYEKL. CDR3 length: 17 residues. CDR3 in DNA: TGCGCCAGCAGCCAAGTTGAGGGTACTTACCCTGCCTATGGCTACACCTTC. Protein sequence: CASSQVEGTYPAYGYTF.

Only a few counts were recorded for this clone. V usage is TRBV19 and J usage is TRBJ2-7; tentatively, D is TRBD1 (6 bases). The CDR3 totals 17 residues. Trimming cost V 6 bases and J 1 base, with 22 bases left between them. CDR1 is LNHDA and CDR2 is SQIVND in the germline V gene (reference sequence). The CDR3 sequence is CASSSWGRSQGSYEQYF. The CDR3 region has the DNA TGTGCCAGTAGCTCTTGGGGGCGCTCCCAGGGATCCTACGAGCAGTACTTC.

This chain uses TRBV5-4 with TRBJ2-3; a weak D match, TRBD1 (5 bases). This CDR3 spans 14 amino acids. Germline-derived CDR1 and CDR2 are SGHNT and YYREEE (reference sequence). Deletions cut 1 base from V and 2 bases from J, with 8 bases between. The CDR3 reads CASSLWGNTDTQYF. The CDR3 bases are TGTGCCAGCAGCTTGTGGGGCAACACAGATACGCAGTATTTT. The complete variable domain, with remaining parts taken from reference TRBV5-4 and TRBJ2-3, reads ETGVTQSPTHLIKTRGQQVTLRCSSQSGHNTVSWYQQALGQGPQFIFQYYREEENGRGNFPPRFSGLQFPNYSSELNVNALELDDSALYLCASSLWGNTDTQYFGPGTRLTVL.

On this clone itself: This sample includes further DNA sequences coding for the same CDR3. This chain links TRBV20-1 with TRBJ2-1, with no clear D. This CDR3 has 11 amino acids. Germline values: CDR1 DFQATT, CDR2 SNEGSKA (reference sequence). V shed 1 base and J shed 6 bases, with 4 bases lying between them. CDR3 amino acids: CSARGGNEQFF. The CDR3 nucleotides are TGCAGTGCTAGAGGCGGCAATGAGCAGTTCTTC.

This chain uses TRBV6-2 or TRBV6-3 with TRBJ1-3, with D perhaps TRBD1 (5 bases). V lost 5 bases and J lost 3, with 14 bases in between. Germline CDR1 MNHEY, CDR2 SVGEGT. The CDR3 has 15 amino acids. This chain's CDR3 is CASSPSQGFGNTIYF. DNA of the CDR3: TGTGCCAGCAGTCCATCCCAGGGATTTGGAAACACCATATATTTT.